This TCR beta chain is from a study of OX40 agonist ivuxolimab in advanced cancers. The CDR3 length is 16 residues. Germline V gene sequence: CDR1 SGHAT, CDR2 FQNNGV. V was pared by 1 base and J by 6 bases, with 13 bases between. Produced via immunoSEQ multiplex PCR; TCRdb's table is partial and in-frame only. This sample has about 14,000 clones, with 80% found just once. V and J are TRBV11-2 and TRBJ1-6, with D uncertain. The sample in question was CD4+ or CD8+ T cells sorted from blood, obtained in a trial of the OX40 agonist ivuxolimab. The receptor comes from an adult with an advanced solid tumor such as melanoma, head and neck, liver or kidney cancer. This CDR3 is CASSLASPGTNSPLHF. CDR3 coding DNA: TGTGCCAGCAGCTTAGCTTCTCCAGGCACTAATTCACCCCTCCACTTT.